This T cell receptor (beta chain) was captured by sequencing in a study of T cells in tumors and immune-related adverse events (dated by TCRdb to about 2021). The TCR beta locus was amplified and sequenced with the immunoSEQ assay, yielding bulk TCR Vbeta CDR3 data. The authors processed their data as follows. CDR3s were excluded if they were non-productive, were shorter than 7 amino acids, or did not start with C or end with F/W. Analysis was limited to specimens with at least 1000 reads, and clonotypes were defined at the amino acid level. Clonality was computed as 1 minus Pielou's evenness. To equalize library sizes, abundance-weighted random subsampling with replacement was performed 100 times so that 95% confidence intervals could be reported. Repertoire overlap was quantified using the Morisita overlap index, and the top 40 clones per specimen were examined for overlap with the irAE. In its TCRdb copy, this immuneACCESS table keeps in-frame sequences only and misses some clones. Where compared with another copy, unresolved V genes explain less than half of these, and the others have no known cause. For V, J and clone size, that table is used; D and trimming come from the DNA. The table for this sample lists fewer than 25,000 clones; 75% to 95% of them were counted only once. The top ten constitute 1.3% to 1.5% of the sample.

The CDR1 and CDR2 encoded by the germline V gene (reference sequence) are GTSNPN and SVGIG. V is shortened by 0 bases, J by 1 base, and the region joining them spans 13 bases. From its cysteine to its phenylalanine, the CDR3 spans 16 amino acids. Only CDR3 DNA is held: 48 bases, read in frame from base 1. Remarks on this clone: No cognate antigen has been identified for it. No base qualities exist here, and no much larger clone lies one base off it.

Per the publication, the treatment or condition label means: nivolumab (PD-1 blockade) given before sampling. The DNeasy Blood and Tissue Kit was used to extract DNA from formalin-fixed paraffin-embedded specimens. Sample: lymph node tissue, taken from a patient treated with anti-PD-1 therapy. This TCR derives from a female donor with metastatic renal cell carcinoma. Rearrangement joined TRBV30 to TRBJ2-1, with no confident D gene call. The DNA sequence reads TGTGCCTGGAGTGTTAATCAGTTCTCGTCCTACAATGAGCAGTTCTTC. The encoded protein is CAWSVNQFSSYNEQFF. The entire variable domain, with the stretches around the CDR3 drawn from the reference TRBV30 and TRBJ2-1 proteins, is SQTIHQWPATLVQPVGSPLSLECTVEGTSNPNLYWYRQAAGRGLQLLFYSVGIGQISSEVPQNLSASRPQDRQFILSSKKLLLSDSGFYLCAWSVNQFSSYNEQFFGPGTRLTVL.